Listed below are T cell receptor beta chains from one sample, sequenced in a study of blood T cell repertoires in COVID-19. Measured with immunoSEQ multiplex PCR; TCRdb has only the in-frame clones, and not every one. The repertoire has roughly 120,000 clones, around 74% of them found once; the top ten carry 5.5% to 7.5%. Material for sequencing was peripheral blood. The receptors were sampled from a man of 80 years or more with COVID-19, enrolled during active disease. CDR3s include the opening cysteine and the closing phenylalanine or tryptophan. Each record gives: CDR3 protein, V gene, clone size, J gene. Not all rows give a size; the values are once, few, many and, for expanded clones, a class.

cdr3_aa: CASSHLSYEQYF
v_call: TRBV3-1/TRBV3-2
clone_size: -
j_call: TRBJ2-7

cdr3_aa: CSVEGLAGGLDEQFF
v_call: TRBV29-1
clone_size: -
j_call: TRBJ2-1

cdr3_aa: CATSEVTAYEQYF
v_call: TRBV24-1
clone_size: -
j_call: TRBJ2-7

cdr3_aa: CASNLQGTGANVLTF
v_call: TRBV19
clone_size: -
j_call: TRBJ2-6

cdr3_aa: CASSLEGDGEKLFF
v_call: TRBV5-1
clone_size: -
j_call: TRBJ1-4

cdr3_aa: CASSFIWPAGGPGELFF
v_call: TRBV5-6
clone_size: once
j_call: TRBJ2-2

cdr3_aa: CAWSVRQLNTEAFF
v_call: TRBV30
clone_size: -
j_call: TRBJ1-1

cdr3_aa: CASSEARGLAGRETQYF
v_call: TRBV6-1
clone_size: -
j_call: TRBJ2-5

cdr3_aa: CAISPAGITTEAFF
v_call: TRBV10-3
clone_size: -
j_call: TRBJ1-1

cdr3_aa: CASSRGTGYGYTF
v_call: TRBV21-1
clone_size: -
j_call: TRBJ1-2

cdr3_aa: CASSPGLAVYEQYF
v_call: TRBV9
clone_size: -
j_call: TRBJ2-7

cdr3_aa: CASSAPRDSEAFF
v_call: TRBV7-2
clone_size: -
j_call: TRBJ1-1

cdr3_aa: CAISRDSYGELFF
v_call: TRBV10-3
clone_size: -
j_call: TRBJ2-2

cdr3_aa: CASTPGPEPSYEQYF
v_call: TRBV5-6
clone_size: once
j_call: TRBJ2-7

cdr3_aa: CAISESGTGERAQYF
v_call: TRBV10-3
clone_size: -
j_call: TRBJ2-5

cdr3_aa: CASRGTERGELFF
v_call: TRBV11-3
clone_size: -
j_call: TRBJ2-2

cdr3_aa: CASRTGPGYGYTF
v_call: TRBV12-3/TRBV12-4
clone_size: -
j_call: TRBJ1-2

cdr3_aa: CASSRGLAGGNEQFF
v_call: TRBV27
clone_size: -
j_call: TRBJ2-1

cdr3_aa: CASSESRGGRIQYF
v_call: TRBV10-1
clone_size: -
j_call: TRBJ2-4